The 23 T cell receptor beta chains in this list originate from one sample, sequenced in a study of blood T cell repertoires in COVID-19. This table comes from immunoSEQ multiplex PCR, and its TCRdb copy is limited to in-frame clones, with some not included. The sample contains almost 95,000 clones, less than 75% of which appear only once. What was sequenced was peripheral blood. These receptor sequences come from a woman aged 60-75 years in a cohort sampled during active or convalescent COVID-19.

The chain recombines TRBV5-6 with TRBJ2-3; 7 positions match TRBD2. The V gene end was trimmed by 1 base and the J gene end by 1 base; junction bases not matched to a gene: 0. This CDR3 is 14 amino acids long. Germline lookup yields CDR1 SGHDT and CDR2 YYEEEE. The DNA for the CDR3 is TGTGCCAGCAGCTTGAGCGGGGGCACAGATACGCAGTATTTT. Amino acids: CASSLSGGTDTQYF. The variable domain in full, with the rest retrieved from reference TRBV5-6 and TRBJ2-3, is DAGVTQSPTHLIKTRGQQVTLRCSPKSGHDTVSWYQQALGQGPQFIFQYYEEEERQRGNFPDRFSGHQFPNYSSELNVNALLLGDSALYLCASSLSGGTDTQYFGPGTRLTVL.

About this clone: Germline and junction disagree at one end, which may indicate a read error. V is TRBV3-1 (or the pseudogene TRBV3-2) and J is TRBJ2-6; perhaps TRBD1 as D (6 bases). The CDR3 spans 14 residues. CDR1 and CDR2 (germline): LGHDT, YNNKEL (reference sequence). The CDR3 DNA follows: TGTGCCGGCAGCCTAGACAGGCGGGTCAACGTCCTGACTTTC. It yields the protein CAGSLDRRVNVLTF.

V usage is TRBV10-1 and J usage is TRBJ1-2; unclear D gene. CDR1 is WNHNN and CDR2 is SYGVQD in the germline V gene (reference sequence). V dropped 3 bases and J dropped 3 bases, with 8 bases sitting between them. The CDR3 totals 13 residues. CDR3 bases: TGCGCCAGCAGTGAACGGCGGGACTATGGCTACACCTTC. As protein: CASSERRDYGYTF.

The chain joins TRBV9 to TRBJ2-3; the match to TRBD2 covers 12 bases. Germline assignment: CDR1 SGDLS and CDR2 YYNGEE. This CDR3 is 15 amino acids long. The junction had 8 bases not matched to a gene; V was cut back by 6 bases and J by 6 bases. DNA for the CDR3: TGTGCCAGCACCCTACTAGCGGGGGGCATGGATACGCAGTATTTT. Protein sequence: CASTLLAGGMDTQYF.

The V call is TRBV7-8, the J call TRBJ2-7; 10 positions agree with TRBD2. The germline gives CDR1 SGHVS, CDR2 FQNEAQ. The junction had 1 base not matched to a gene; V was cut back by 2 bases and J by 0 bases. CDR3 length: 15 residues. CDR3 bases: TGTGCCAGCAGCTTACTAGCGGGGGCCTCCTACGAGCAGTACTTC. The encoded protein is CASSLLAGASYEQYF.

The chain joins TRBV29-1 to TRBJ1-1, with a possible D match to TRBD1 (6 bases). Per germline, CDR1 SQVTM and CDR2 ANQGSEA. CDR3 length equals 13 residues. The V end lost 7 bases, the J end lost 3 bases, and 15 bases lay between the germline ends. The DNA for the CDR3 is TGCAGCGGTAGACAGCCAGGGGACACTGAAGCTTTCTTT. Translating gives CSGRQPGDTEAFF.

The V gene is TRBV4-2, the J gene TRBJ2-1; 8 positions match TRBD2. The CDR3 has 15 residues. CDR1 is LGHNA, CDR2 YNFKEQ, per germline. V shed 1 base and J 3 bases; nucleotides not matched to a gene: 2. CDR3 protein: CASSQAGGRYNEQFF. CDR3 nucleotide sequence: TGTGCCAGCAGCCAAGCGGGGGGGCGCTACAATGAGCAGTTCTTC.

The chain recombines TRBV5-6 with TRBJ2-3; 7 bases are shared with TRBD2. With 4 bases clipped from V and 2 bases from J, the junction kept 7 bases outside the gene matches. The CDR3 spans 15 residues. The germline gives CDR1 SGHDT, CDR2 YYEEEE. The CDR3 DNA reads TGTGCCAGCAGCCTGGGAGCGGGGCACACAGATACGCAGTATTTT. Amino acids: CASSLGAGHTDTQYF.

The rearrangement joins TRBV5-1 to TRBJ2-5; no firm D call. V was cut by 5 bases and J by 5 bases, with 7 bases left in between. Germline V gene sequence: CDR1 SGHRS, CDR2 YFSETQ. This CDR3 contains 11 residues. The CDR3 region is CASRNSETQYF. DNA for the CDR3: TGCGCCAGCAGAAATTCGGAGACCCAGTACTTC.

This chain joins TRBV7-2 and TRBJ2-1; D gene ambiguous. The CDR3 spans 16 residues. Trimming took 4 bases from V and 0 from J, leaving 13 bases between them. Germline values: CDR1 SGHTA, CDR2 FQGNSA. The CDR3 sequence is CASSSPRRSSYNEQFF. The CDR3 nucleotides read TGTGCCAGCAGCTCCCCGCGGCGGAGCTCCTACAATGAGCAGTTCTTC.

The CDR3 DNA sequence: TGTGCCAGTAGTCCTTCGGGACAGGGGAATGAAAAACTGTTTTTT. Its protein is CASSPSGQGNEKLFF. The rearrangement uses TRBV19 and TRBJ1-4, with 10 bases lining up with TRBD1. Germline assignment: CDR1 LNHDA and CDR2 SQIVND (reference sequence). This CDR3 is 15 amino acids long. With 5 bases clipped from V and 5 bases from J, the junction kept 5 bases outside the gene matches.

In DNA form, the CDR3 reads TGTGCCAGCAGTGAATTAGGAGGGTCGCTAGCGGGGGGCTCCTACGAGCAGTACTTC. Amino acids: CASSELGGSLAGGSYEQYF. This chain joins TRBV2 and TRBJ2-7; 11 bases align to TRBD2. Germline lookup yields CDR1 SNHLY and CDR2 FYNNEI. J gave up 0 bases and V 2 bases, and 12 bases lay outside the gene matches. CDR3 length equals 19 residues.

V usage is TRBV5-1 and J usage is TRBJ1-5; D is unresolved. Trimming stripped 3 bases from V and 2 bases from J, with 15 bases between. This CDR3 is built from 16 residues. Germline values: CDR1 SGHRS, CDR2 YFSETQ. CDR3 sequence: CASSSVANRGNQPQHF. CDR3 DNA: TGCGCCAGCAGCTCGGTAGCGAATAGAGGCAATCAGCCCCAGCATTTT.

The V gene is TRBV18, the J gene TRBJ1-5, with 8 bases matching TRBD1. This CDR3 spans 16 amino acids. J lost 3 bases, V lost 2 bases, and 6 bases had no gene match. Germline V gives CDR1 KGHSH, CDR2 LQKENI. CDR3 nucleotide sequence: TGTGCCAGCTCACCAGGACAGGGTGTTAACAATCAGCCCCAGCATTTT. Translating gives CASSPGQGVNNQPQHF. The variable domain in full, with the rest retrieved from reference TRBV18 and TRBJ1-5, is NAGVMQNPRHLVRRRGQEARLRCSPMKGHSHVYWYRQLPEEGLKFMVYLQKENIIDESGMPKERFSAEFPKEGPSILRIQQVVRGDSAAYFCASSPGQGVNNQPQHFGDGTRLSIL.

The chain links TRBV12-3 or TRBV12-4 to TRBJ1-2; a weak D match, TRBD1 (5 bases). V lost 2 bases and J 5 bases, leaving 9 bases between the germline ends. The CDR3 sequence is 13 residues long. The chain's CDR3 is CASSLQGPYGYTF. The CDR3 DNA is TGTGCCAGCAGTTTACAGGGTCCTTATGGCTACACCTTC.

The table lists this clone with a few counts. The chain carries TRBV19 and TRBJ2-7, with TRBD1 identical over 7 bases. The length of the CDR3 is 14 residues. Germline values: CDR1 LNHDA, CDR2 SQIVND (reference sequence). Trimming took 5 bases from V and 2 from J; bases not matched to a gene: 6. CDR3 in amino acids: CASSVKTGTYEQYF. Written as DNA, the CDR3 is TGTGCCAGTAGTGTTAAGACAGGGACCTACGAGCAGTACTTC.

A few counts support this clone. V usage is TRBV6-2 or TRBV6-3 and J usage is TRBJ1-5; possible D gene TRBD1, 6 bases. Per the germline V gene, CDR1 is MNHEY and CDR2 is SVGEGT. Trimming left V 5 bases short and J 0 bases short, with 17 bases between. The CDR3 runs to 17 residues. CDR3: CASSPPAGAYSNQPQHF. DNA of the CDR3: TGTGCCAGCAGTCCCCCGGCGGGGGCTTATAGCAATCAGCCCCAGCATTTT.

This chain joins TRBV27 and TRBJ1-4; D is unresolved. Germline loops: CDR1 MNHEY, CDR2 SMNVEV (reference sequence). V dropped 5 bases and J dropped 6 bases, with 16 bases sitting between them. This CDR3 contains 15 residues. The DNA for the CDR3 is TGTGCCAGCAGTAAGGATCCGGGGTTTGATGAAAAACTGTTTTTT. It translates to CASSKDPGFDEKLFF.

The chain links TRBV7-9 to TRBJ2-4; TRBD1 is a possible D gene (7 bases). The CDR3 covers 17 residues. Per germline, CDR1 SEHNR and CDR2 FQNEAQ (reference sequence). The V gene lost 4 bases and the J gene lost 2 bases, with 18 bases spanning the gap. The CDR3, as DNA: TGTGCCAGCAGCTGGAGGGGGCAGGGAGGATCCAAAAACATTCAGTACTTC. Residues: CASSWRGQGGSKNIQYF.

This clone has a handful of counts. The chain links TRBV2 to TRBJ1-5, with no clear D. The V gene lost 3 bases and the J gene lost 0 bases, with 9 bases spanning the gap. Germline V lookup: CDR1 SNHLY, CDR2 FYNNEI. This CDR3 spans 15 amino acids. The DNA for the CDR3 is TGTGCCAGCAGTGATTCGGGGTTTAGCAATCAGCCCCAGCATTTT. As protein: CASSDSGFSNQPQHF. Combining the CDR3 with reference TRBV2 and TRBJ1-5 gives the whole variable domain EPEVTQTPSHQVTQMGQEVILRCVPISNHLYFYWYRQILGQKVEFLVSFYNNEISEKSEIFDDQFSVERPDGSNFTLKIRSTKLEDSAMYFCASSDSGFSNQPQHFGDGTRLSIL.

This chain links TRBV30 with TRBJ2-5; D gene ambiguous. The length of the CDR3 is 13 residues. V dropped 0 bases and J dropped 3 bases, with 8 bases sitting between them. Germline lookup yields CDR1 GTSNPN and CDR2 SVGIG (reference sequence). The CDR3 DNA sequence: TGTGCCTGGAGTGTAGACACCAAAGAGACCCAGTACTTC. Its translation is CAWSVDTKETQYF.

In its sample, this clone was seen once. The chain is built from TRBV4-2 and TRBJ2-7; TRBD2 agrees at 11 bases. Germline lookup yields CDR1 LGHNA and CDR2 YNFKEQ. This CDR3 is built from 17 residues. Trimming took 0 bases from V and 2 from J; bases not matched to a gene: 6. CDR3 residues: CASSQETLAGGTYEQYF. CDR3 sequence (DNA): TGTGCCAGCAGCCAAGAAACCTTAGCGGGGGGGACCTACGAGCAGTACTTC.

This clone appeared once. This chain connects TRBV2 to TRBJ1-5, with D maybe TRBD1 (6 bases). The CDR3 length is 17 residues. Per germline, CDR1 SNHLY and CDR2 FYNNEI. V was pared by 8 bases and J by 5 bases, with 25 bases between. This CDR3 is CASAYGTSTYRDQPQHF. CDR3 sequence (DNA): TGTGCCAGCGCCTACGGGACATCCACATATCGAGATCAGCCCCAGCATTTT.